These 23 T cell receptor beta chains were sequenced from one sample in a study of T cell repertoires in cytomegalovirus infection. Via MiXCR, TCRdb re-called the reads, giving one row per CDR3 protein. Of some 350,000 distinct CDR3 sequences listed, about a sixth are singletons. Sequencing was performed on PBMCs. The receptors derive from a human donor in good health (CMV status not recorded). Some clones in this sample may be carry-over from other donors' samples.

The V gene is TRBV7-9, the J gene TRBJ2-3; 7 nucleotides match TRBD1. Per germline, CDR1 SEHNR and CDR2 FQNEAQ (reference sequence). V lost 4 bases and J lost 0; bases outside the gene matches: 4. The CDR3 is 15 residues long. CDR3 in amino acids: CASSSQTGSTDTQYF. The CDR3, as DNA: TGTGCCAGCAGCTCCCAGACAGGGAGCACAGATACGCAGTATTTT.

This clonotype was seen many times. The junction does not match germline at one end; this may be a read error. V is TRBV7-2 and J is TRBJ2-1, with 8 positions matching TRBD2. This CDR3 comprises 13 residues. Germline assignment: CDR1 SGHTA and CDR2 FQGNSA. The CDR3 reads CASSSGPGLVIIF. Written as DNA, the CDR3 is TGTGCCAGCAGCTCCGGCCCGGGACTAGTTATAATCTTC.

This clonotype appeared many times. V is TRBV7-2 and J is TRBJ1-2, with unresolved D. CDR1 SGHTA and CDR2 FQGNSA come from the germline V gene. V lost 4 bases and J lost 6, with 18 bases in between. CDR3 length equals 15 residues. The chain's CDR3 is CASSSVLVAFNGYTF. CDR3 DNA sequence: TGTGCCAGCAGCTCGGTTCTTGTGGCTTTTAATGGCTACACCTTC.

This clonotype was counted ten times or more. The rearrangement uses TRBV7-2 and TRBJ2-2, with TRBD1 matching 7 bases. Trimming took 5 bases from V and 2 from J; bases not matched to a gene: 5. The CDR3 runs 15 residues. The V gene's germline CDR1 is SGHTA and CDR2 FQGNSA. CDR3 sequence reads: CASSAGTANTGELFF. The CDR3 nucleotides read TGTGCCAGCAGCGCCGGGACAGCAAACACCGGGGAGCTGTTTTTT.

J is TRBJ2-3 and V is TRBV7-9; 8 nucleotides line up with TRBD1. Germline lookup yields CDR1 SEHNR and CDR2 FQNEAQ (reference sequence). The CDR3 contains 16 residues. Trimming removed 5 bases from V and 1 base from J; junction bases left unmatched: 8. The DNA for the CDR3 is TGTGCCAGCAGCGGACCCGACAGGGGTCGCACAGATACGCAGTATTTT. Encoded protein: CASSGPDRGRTDTQYF.

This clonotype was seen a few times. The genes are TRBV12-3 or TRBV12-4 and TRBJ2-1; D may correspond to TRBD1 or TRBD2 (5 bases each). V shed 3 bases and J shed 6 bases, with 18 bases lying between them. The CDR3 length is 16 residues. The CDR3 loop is CASSLRDPPAANEQFF. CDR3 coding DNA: TGTGCCAGCAGTTTGAGGGACCCCCCGGCGGCCAATGAGCAGTTCTTC.

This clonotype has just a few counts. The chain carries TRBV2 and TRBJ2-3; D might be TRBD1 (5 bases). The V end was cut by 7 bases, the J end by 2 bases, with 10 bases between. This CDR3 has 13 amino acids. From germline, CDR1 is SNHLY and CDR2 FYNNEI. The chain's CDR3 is CASKDKDTDTQYF. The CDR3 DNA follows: TGTGCCAGCAAGGACAAAGACACAGATACGCAGTATTTT.

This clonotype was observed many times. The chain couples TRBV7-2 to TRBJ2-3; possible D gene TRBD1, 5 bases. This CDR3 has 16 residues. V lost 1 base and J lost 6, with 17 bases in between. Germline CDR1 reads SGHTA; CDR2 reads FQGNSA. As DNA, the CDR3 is TGTGCCAGCAGCTTAGGACAACCGGCGCAGGGCGATACGCAGTATTTT. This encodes CASSLGQPAQGDTQYF.

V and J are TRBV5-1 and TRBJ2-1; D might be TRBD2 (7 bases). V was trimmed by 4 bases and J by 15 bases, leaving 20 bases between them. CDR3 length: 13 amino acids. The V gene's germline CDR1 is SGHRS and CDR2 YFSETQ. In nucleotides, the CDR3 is TGCGCCAGCAGCCCGGCGGGGGCAACCTTGGGGTTCTTC. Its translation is CASSPAGATLGFF.

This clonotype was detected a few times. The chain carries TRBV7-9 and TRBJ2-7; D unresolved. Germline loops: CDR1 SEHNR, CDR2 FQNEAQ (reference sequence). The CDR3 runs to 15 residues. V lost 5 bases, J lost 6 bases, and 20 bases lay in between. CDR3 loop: CASSQPLGGLVEQYF. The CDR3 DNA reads TGTGCCAGCAGCCAACCTCTGGGTGGGTTGGTCGAGCAGTACTTC. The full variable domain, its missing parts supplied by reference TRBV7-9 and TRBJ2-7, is DTGVSQNPRHKITKRGQNVTFRCDPISEHNRLYWYRQTLGQGPEFLTYFQNEAQLEKSRLLSDRFSAERPKGSFSTLEIQRTEQGDSAMYLCASSQPLGGLVEQYFGPGTRLTVT.

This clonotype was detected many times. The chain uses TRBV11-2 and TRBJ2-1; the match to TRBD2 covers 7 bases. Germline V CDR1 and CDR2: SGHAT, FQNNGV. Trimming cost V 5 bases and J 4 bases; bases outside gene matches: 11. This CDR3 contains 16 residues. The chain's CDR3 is CASSPPKWGGYNEQFF. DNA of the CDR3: TGTGCCAGCAGCCCGCCCAAGTGGGGGGGATACAATGAGCAGTTCTTC.

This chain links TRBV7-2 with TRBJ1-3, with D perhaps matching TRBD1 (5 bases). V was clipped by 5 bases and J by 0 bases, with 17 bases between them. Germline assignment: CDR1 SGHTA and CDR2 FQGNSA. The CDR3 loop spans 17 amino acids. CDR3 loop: CASSQRFDSYSGNTIYF. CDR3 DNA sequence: TGTGCCAGCAGCCAACGCTTCGACAGTTACTCTGGAAACACCATATATTTT.

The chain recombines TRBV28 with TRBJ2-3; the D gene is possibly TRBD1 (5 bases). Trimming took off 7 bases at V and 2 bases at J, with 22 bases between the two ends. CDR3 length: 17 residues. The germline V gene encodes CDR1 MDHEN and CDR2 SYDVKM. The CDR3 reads CASITPGRQGDTDTQYF. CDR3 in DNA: TGTGCCAGCATCACCCCGGGCAGACAAGGGGACACAGATACGCAGTATTTT.

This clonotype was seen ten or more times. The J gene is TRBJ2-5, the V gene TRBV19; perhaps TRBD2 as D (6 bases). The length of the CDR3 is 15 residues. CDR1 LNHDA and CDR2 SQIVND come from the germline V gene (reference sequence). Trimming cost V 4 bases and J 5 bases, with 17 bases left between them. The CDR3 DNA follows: TGTGCCAGTAGTAACCGGGACGGAGGGTCGGAGACCCAGTACTTC. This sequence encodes CASSNRDGGSETQYF.

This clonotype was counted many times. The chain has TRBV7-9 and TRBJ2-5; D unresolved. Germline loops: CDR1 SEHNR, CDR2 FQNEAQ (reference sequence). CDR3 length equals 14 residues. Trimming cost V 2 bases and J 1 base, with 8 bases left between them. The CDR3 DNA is TGTGCCAGCAGCTTATTCCTGGGCCAAGAGACCCAGTACTTC. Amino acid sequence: CASSLFLGQETQYF. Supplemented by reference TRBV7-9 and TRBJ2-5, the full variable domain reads DTGVSQNPRHKITKRGQNVTFRCDPISEHNRLYWYRQTLGQGPEFLTYFQNEAQLEKSRLLSDRFSAERPKGSFSTLEIQRTEQGDSAMYLCASSLFLGQETQYFGPGTRLLVL.

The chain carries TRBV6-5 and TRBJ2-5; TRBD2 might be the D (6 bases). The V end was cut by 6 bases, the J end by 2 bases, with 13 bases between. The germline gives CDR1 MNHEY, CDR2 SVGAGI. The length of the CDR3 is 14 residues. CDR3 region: CASRPAGGQETQYF. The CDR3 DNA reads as TGTGCCAGCAGACCAGCGGGCGGGCAAGAGACCCAGTACTTC.

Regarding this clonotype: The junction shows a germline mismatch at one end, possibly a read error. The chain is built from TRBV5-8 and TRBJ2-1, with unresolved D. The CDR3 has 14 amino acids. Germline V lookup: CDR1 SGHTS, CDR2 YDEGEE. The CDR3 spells CASSFASHYNKQFF. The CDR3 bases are TGTGCCAGCAGTTTTGCCTCCCACTACAATAAGCAGTTCTTC.

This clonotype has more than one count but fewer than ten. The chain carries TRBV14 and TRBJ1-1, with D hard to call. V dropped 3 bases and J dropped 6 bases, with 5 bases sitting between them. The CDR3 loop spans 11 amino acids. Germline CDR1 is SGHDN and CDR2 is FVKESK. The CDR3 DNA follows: TGTGCCAGCAGCCATCGGGCTGAAGCTTTCTTT. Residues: CASSHRAEAFF. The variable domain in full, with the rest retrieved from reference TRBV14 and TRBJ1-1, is EAGVTQFPSHSVIEKGQTVTLRCDPISGHDNLYWYRRVMGKEIKFLLHFVKESKQDESGMPNNRFLAERTGGTYSTLKVQPAELEDSGVYFCASSHRAEAFFGQGTRLTVV.

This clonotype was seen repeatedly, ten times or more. The CDR3 reads CASSPRGSSYEQYF. DNA of the CDR3: TGTGCCAGCAGCCCAAGGGGAAGCTCCTACGAGCAGTACTTC. The chain links TRBV7-2 to TRBJ2-7; tentative D call: TRBD1 (5 bases). The CDR3 has 14 amino acids. V gave up 5 bases and J gave up 0 bases, with 11 bases separating them. From germline, CDR1 is SGHTA and CDR2 FQGNSA.

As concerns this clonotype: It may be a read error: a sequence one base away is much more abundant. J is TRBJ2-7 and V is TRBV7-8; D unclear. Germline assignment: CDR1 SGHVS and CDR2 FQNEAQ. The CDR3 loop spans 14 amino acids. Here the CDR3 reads CASSATWSSYEQSF. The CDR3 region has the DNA TGTGCCAGCAGCGCTACTTGGAGCTCCTACGAGCAGTCCTTC. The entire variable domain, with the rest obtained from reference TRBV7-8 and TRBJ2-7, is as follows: GAGVSQSPRYKVAKRGQDVALRCDPISGHVSLFWYQQALGQGPEFLTYFQNEAQLDKSGLPSDRFFAERPEGSVSTLKIQRTQQEDSAVYLCASSATWSSYEQSFGPGTRLTVT.

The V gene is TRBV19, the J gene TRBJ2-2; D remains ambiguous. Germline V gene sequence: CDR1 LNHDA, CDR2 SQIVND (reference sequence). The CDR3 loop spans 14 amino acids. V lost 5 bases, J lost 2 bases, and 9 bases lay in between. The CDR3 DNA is TGTGCCAGTAGTGATAGGGCTAACACCGGGGAGCTGTTTTTT. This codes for CASSDRANTGELFF.

CDR3 coding DNA: TGTGCCAGCAGCTCCTTCCCGACTAGCGGGGGGGGGCAGGACTACGAGCAGTACTTC. This translates into CASSSFPTSGGGQDYEQYF. V and J are TRBV11-1 and TRBJ2-7; 14 positions match TRBD2. Germline CDR1 is SGHAT and CDR2 is FQDESV (reference sequence). V shed 4 bases, J shed 3 bases, and the junction held 14 bases outside the gene matches. CDR3 length: 19 amino acids.

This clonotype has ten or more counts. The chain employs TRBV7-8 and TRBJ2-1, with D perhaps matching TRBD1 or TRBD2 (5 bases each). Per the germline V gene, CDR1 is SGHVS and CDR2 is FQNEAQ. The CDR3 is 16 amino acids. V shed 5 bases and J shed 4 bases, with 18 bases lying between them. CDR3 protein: CASSPHPGREYNEQFF. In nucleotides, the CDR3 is TGTGCCAGCAGCCCCCACCCCGGCAGGGAGTACAATGAGCAGTTCTTC.